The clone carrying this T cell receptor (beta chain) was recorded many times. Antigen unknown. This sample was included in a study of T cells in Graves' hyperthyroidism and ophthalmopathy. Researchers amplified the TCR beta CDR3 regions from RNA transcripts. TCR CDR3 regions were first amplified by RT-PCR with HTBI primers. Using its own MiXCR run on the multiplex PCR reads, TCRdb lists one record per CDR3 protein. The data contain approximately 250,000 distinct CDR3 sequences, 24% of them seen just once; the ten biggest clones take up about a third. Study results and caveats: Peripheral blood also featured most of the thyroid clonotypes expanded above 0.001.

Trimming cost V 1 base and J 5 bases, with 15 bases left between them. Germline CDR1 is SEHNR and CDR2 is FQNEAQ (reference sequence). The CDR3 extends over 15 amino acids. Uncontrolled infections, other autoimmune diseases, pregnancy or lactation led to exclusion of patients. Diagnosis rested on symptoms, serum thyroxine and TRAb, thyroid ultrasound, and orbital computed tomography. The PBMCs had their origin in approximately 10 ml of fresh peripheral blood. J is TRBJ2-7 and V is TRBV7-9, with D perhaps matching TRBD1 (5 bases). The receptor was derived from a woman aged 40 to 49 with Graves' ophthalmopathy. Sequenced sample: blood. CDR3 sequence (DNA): TGTGCCAGCAGCTTAGATGCGGTGCAGGGCCACGAGCAGTACTTC. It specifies CASSLDAVQGHEQYF.